This entry lists 28 T cell receptor beta chains sequenced from one sample in a study of CD8 T cells in Susac syndrome. The RNA, roughly 0.5 to 1 ug, was put through reverse transcription using random hexamers. Via MiXCR, TCRdb re-called the immunoSEQ multiplex PCR reads, giving one row per CDR3 protein. Counted here are 180,000 or so distinct CDR3 sequences, about 95% occurring once; the ten biggest clones make up 0.085% to 0.12%. The sample was CD4+ T cells from PBMCs. The receptor source for this set is a human donor in good health.

The chain is built from TRBV19 and TRBJ2-2, with D perhaps matching TRBD1 (5 bases). The CDR3 spans 17 residues. Between the trimmed V and J ends, which lost 1 base and 1 base, there was a span of 13 bases. Germline V CDR1 and CDR2: LNHDA, SQIVND (reference sequence). The CDR3 coding sequence is TGTGCCAGTAGTATAGCCTATCTCGGACAGAACACCGGGGAGCTGTTTTTT. Amino acid sequence: CASSIAYLGQNTGELFF.

The rearrangement links TRBV30 to TRBJ2-3, with TRBD2 identical over 7 bases. V trimming: 2 bases; J trimming: 4 bases; junction bases outside the gene matches: 6. The germline V gene encodes CDR1 GTSNPN and CDR2 SVGIG (reference sequence). CDR3 size: 14 residues. The CDR3 sequence is CAWSQSGTPDTQYF. CDR3 nucleotide sequence: TGTGCCTGGAGTCAGAGCGGGACCCCAGATACGCAGTATTTT.

The chain employs TRBV24-1 and TRBJ2-5; no clear D gene. The CDR3 length is 11 residues. Germline V gene data show CDR1 as KGHDR and CDR2 as SFDVKD. The ends were cut back, 3 bases at V and 4 bases at J, with 2 bases in the middle. CDR3 protein: CATSDTETQYF. In DNA form, the CDR3 reads TGTGCCACCAGTGATACAGAGACCCAGTACTTC.

This clonotype was picked up a small number of times. The rearrangement joins TRBV6-1 to TRBJ1-2; D gene ambiguous. Trimming removed 6 bases at V and 2 bases at J, with 7 bases between. CDR1 is MNHNS, CDR2 SASEGT, per germline. CDR3 length: 12 amino acids. CDR3 coding DNA: TGTGCCAGCAGGGAGAAGAACTATGGCTACACCTTC. Translation gives CASREKNYGYTF.

Written as DNA, the CDR3 is TGCGCCAGCAGCCAGGGATTAGCGGGAGGGTGGTACCAAGAGACCCAGTACTTC. This sequence encodes CASSQGLAGGWYQETQYF. The V and J genes are TRBV23-1 and TRBJ2-5; 11 bases are a match to TRBD2. TRBV23-1 carries the ORF label, with uncertain function. With 6 bases clipped from V and 0 bases from J, the junction kept 12 bases outside the gene matches. This CDR3 has 18 residues.

V and J are TRBV12-3 or TRBV12-4 and TRBJ2-5; 8 bases align to TRBD1. J lost 4 bases, V lost 6 bases, and 4 bases had no gene match. This CDR3 spans 13 amino acids. The CDR3 DNA reads TGTGCCAGCAGCCGTACAGGGGGAGAGACCCAGTACTTC. Translating it yields CASSRTGGETQYF.

DNA of the CDR3: TGTGCCTGGAGGGAGTTTGGGAGTTACGAGCAGTACTTC. Translation gives CAWREFGSYEQYF. V usage is TRBV30 and J usage is TRBJ2-7, with D tentatively TRBD2 (5 bases). Trimming left V 3 bases short and J 4 bases short, with 13 bases between. The CDR3 contains 13 residues. Germline CDR1 and CDR2: GTSNPN and SVGIG (reference sequence).

In DNA, the CDR3 is TGTGCCAGCACCCTGGAGGGAGAAGGCTACAATGAGCAGTTCTTC. Encoded protein: CASTLEGEGYNEQFF. The V call is TRBV21-1, the J call TRBJ2-1; TRBD2 is taken as the D call from the table, unchecked against the DNA. TRBV21-1 is classified as a pseudogene. The CDR3 is 15 residues long.

This rearrangement joins TRBV5-6 to TRBJ2-1; TRBD2 matches 8 bases. The CDR3 runs to 14 residues. V gave up 4 bases and J gave up 6 bases; unmatched junction bases: 6. CDR1 SGHDT and CDR2 YYEEEE come from the germline V gene. The CDR3 spells CASSHGRAGNEQFF. The CDR3 DNA follows: TGTGCCAGCAGCCACGGGAGGGCCGGCAATGAGCAGTTCTTC. Full variable domain (rest looked up from reference TRBV5-6 and TRBJ2-1): DAGVTQSPTHLIKTRGQQVTLRCSPKSGHDTVSWYQQALGQGPQFIFQYYEEEERQRGNFPDRFSGHQFPNYSSELNVNALLLGDSALYLCASSHGRAGNEQFFGPGTRLTVL.

The chain couples TRBV29-1 to TRBJ2-5, with a weak D call TRBD1 (6 bases). CDR1 and CDR2 from the germline V gene are SQVTM and ANQGSEA. The CDR3 is 14 residues long. The ends were cut back, 6 bases at V and 3 bases at J, with 17 bases in the middle. The CDR3 DNA reads TGCAGCGTCAGTCAGGGGACCGCTAAAGAGACCCAGTACTTC. Translation: CSVSQGTAKETQYF.

This chain uses TRBV27 with TRBJ1-2; D perhaps matches TRBD1 (5 bases). V was pared by 5 bases and J by 5 bases, with 15 bases between. Germline lookup yields CDR1 MNHEY and CDR2 SMNVEV (reference sequence). The CDR3 contains 14 residues. The CDR3 sequence: CASSPPGGAYGYTF. For the CDR3, the DNA is TGTGCCAGCAGTCCCCCGGGAGGGGCGTATGGCTACACCTTC.

The V call is TRBV2, the J call TRBJ1-1; D not resolved. Trimming cost V 6 bases and J 1 base, with 6 bases left between them. Germline loops: CDR1 SNHLY, CDR2 FYNNEI. The CDR3 loop spans 12 amino acids. The CDR3 DNA reads TGTGCCAGCAGGTCAGCGAACACTGAAGCTTTCTTT. Translation: CASRSANTEAFF. Supplemented by reference TRBV2 and TRBJ1-1, the full variable domain reads EPEVTQTPSHQVTQMGQEVILRCVPISNHLYFYWYRQILGQKVEFLVSFYNNEISEKSEIFDDQFSVERPDGSNFTLKIRSTKLEDSAMYFCASRSANTEAFFGQGTRLTVV.

CDR3 protein: CASSLGLAGVVETQYF. The CDR3 DNA reads TGTGCCAGCAGTCTGGGACTAGCGGGAGTTGTGGAGACCCAGTACTTC. The rearrangement links TRBV28 to TRBJ2-5, with 14 bases fitting TRBD2. This CDR3 spans 16 amino acids. V was clipped by 5 bases and J by 5 bases; unmatched bases: 7. CDR1 and CDR2 from the germline V gene are MDHEN and SYDVKM.

The genes are TRBV29-1 and TRBJ2-7; no firm D call. The CDR3 loop spans 11 amino acids. V was cut by 3 bases and J by 5 bases, with 8 bases left in between. CDR1 SQVTM and CDR2 ANQGSEA come from the germline V gene. In DNA form, the CDR3 reads TGCAGCGTTGAGGTGGGCCACGAGCAGTACTTC. Its translation: CSVEVGHEQYF.

This rearrangement joins TRBV6-2 or TRBV6-3 to TRBJ1-5, with D perhaps TRBD1 (5 bases). Germline values: CDR1 MNHEY, CDR2 SVGEGT. V dropped 7 bases and J dropped 3 bases, with 16 bases sitting between them. The CDR3 length is 15 residues. The CDR3: CASINQGRDNQPQHF. The CDR3 coding sequence is TGTGCCAGCATAAACCAGGGAAGGGACAATCAGCCCCAGCATTTT.

This clonotype was seen only a few times. V and J are TRBV3-1 and TRBJ2-5; D not resolved. This CDR3 spans 13 amino acids. The V end was cut by 0 bases, the J end by 6 bases, with 8 bases between. Germline V gives CDR1 LGHDT, CDR2 YNNKEL (reference sequence). The CDR3 DNA sequence: TGTGCCAGCAGCCAAGATCTTGGCCAGACCCAGTACTTC. This gives the protein CASSQDLGQTQYF.

The chain couples TRBV28 to TRBJ2-1, with 9 nucleotides matching TRBD2. This CDR3 contains 16 residues. CDR1 is MDHEN and CDR2 is SYDVKM in the germline V gene. Unmatched junction bases numbered 5, after V lost 5 bases and J lost 0 bases. CDR3 loop: CASSPREGHSYNEQFF. CDR3 sequence (DNA): TGTGCCAGCAGTCCGCGGGAGGGCCACTCCTACAATGAGCAGTTCTTC.

V is TRBV25-1 and J is TRBJ1-5; D is uncertain. Germline CDR1 is MGHDK and CDR2 is SYGVNS. Trimming removed 5 bases at V and 9 bases at J, with 14 bases between. The CDR3 length is 13 residues. As DNA, the CDR3 is TGTGCCAGCAGTCCGGACGGAATGGGGCCCCAGCATTTT. Translating it yields CASSPDGMGPQHF.

This chain uses TRBV29-1 with TRBJ1-4; D may be TRBD1 (5 bases). Germline values: CDR1 SQVTM, CDR2 ANQGSEA. This CDR3 region has 11 residues. The CDR3 DNA sequence: TGCAGTGCGGACACAAATGAAAAACTGTTTTTT. This gives the protein CSADTNEKLFF.

This rearrangement joins TRBV12-3 or TRBV12-4 to TRBJ1-1; D is unclear. The germline V and J ends were trimmed by 5 bases and 3 bases, with 10 bases remaining between them. The CDR3 is made up of 13 amino acids. The CDR3 loop reads CASSLGPDTEAFF. CDR3 DNA sequence: TGTGCCAGCAGTCTGGGCCCAGACACTGAAGCTTTCTTT.

CDR3 protein: CASSEEADTQYF. The CDR3 DNA sequence: TGTGCCAGCAGCGAGGAAGCAGATACGCAGTATTTT. The chain links TRBV6-5 to TRBJ2-3; D unresolved. This CDR3 has 12 residues. Trimming removed 6 bases at V and 4 bases at J, with 8 bases between. CDR1 is MNHEY, CDR2 SVGAGI, per germline.

The chain recombines TRBV29-1 with TRBJ2-3, with unresolved D. This CDR3 contains 13 residues. Per the germline V gene, CDR1 is SQVTM and CDR2 is ANQGSEA. Trimming took off 3 bases at V and 1 base at J, with 8 bases between the two ends. The CDR3 DNA reads TGCAGCGTTGATATCGCGGGCACAGATACGCAGTATTTT. It encodes CSVDIAGTDTQYF.

J is TRBJ2-3 and V is TRBV27; 8 bases are shared with TRBD2. Germline CDR1 and CDR2: MNHEY and SMNVEV (reference sequence). This CDR3 spans 13 amino acids. The V gene end was trimmed by 9 bases and the J gene end by 1 base; junction bases not matched to a gene: 3. Here the CDR3 reads CARERECTDTQYF. The CDR3 DNA follows: TGTGCCAGAGAGCGGGAGTGCACAGATACGCAGTATTTT.

The J gene is TRBJ2-1, the V gene TRBV28; tentatively, D is TRBD1 (6 bases). Trimming cost V 3 bases and J 6 bases, with 18 bases left between them. The CDR3 totals 16 residues. Per the germline V gene, CDR1 is MDHEN and CDR2 is SYDVKM. CDR3 nucleotides: TGTGCCAGCAGTTTGGGCCGGGACACCGTAACCAATGAGCAGTTCTTC. This translates into CASSLGRDTVTNEQFF.

The genes are TRBV29-1 and TRBJ2-7; tentatively, D is TRBD1 (6 bases). The CDR3 extends over 12 amino acids. CDR1 and CDR2 from the germline V gene are SQVTM and ANQGSEA. V lost 7 bases, J lost 4 bases, and 14 bases lay in between. CDR3 in DNA: TGCAGCGCCCGGTGGACAGCTTACGAGCAGTACTTC. Its protein is CSARWTAYEQYF.

The gene calls are TRBV9 and TRBJ2-1, with D unclear. The V end lost 4 bases, the J end lost 6 bases, and 14 bases lay between the germline ends. This CDR3 is 14 amino acids long. Per germline, CDR1 SGDLS and CDR2 YYNGEE. The CDR3 sequence is CASSPDTPINEQFF. Written as DNA, the CDR3 is TGTGCCAGCAGCCCCGACACCCCTATCAATGAGCAGTTCTTC. The entire variable domain, with the rest obtained from reference TRBV9 and TRBJ2-1, is as follows: DSGVTQTPKHLITATGQRVTLRCSPRSGDLSVYWYQQSLDQGLQFLIQYYNGEERAKGNILERFSAQQFPDLHSELNLSSLELGDSALYFCASSPDTPINEQFFGPGTRLTVL.

This chain uses TRBV7-2 with TRBJ2-4, with D tentatively TRBD1 (6 bases). The CDR3 has 15 residues. The ends were cut back, 5 bases at V and 6 bases at J, with 17 bases in the middle. Germline values: CDR1 SGHTA, CDR2 FQGNSA. This CDR3 is CASSPTGQGINIQYF. In DNA, the CDR3 is TGTGCCAGCAGCCCCACCGGGCAGGGGATAAACATTCAGTACTTC.

This clonotype has just one count. V gene TRBV7-2 combines with J gene TRBJ2-7; a weak D match, TRBD1 (5 bases). V lost 1 base and J 2 bases, leaving 15 bases between the germline ends. Germline-derived CDR1 and CDR2 are SGHTA and FQGNSA. The CDR3 contains 16 residues. The CDR3 protein is CASSLDWGPNTYEQYF. CDR3 DNA: TGTGCCAGCAGCTTAGATTGGGGCCCTAACACCTACGAGCAGTACTTC.